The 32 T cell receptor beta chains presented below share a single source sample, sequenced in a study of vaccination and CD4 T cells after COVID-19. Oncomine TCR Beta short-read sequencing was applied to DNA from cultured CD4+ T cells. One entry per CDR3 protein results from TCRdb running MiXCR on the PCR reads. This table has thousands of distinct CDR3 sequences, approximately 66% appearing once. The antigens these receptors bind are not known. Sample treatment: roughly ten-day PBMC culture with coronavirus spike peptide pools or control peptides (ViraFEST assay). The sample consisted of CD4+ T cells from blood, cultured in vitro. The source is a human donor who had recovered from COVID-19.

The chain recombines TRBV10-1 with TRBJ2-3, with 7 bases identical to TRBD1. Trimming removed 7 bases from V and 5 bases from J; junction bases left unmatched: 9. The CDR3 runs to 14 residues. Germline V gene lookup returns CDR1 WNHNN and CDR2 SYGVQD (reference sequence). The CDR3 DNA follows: TGCGCCAGCATTCGCAGAGGGGGCGGAGATACGCAGTATTTT. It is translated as CASIRRGGGDTQYF.

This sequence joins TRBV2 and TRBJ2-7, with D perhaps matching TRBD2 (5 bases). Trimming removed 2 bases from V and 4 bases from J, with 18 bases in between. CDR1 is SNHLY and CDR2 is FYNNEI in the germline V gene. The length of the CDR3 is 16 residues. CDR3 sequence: CASSESLWRARYEQYF. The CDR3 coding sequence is TGTGCCAGCAGTGAAAGTCTTTGGCGGGCGAGATACGAGCAGTACTTC.

CDR3 sequence (DNA): TGTGCCATCAACAGGGTGGGTTCACCCCTCCACTTT. As protein: CAINRVGSPLHF. The chain links TRBV10-3 to TRBJ1-6; maybe TRBD1 (6 bases). The CDR3 covers 12 residues. V was trimmed by 7 bases and J by 9 bases, leaving 10 bases between them. Germline V gives CDR1 ENHRY, CDR2 SYGVKD.

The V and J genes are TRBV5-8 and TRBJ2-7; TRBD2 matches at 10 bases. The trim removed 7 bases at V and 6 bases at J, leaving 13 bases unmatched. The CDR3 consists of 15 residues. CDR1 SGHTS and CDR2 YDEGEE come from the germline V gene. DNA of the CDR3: TGTGCCAGCGGCAGGGTGCTAGCGGGGGTTGGCGAGCAGTACTTC. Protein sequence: CASGRVLAGVGEQYF.

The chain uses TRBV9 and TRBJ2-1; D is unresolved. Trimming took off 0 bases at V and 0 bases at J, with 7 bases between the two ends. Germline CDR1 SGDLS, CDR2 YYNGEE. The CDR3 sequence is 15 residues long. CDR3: CASSVAASSYNEQFF. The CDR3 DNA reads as TGTGCCAGCAGCGTAGCGGCTAGCTCCTACAATGAGCAGTTCTTC.

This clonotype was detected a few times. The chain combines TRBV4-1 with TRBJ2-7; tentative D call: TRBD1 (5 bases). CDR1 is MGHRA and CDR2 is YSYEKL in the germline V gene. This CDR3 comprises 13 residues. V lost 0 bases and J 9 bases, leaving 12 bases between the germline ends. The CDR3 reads CASSQDQGMVQYF. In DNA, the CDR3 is TGCGCCAGCAGCCAAGATCAGGGAATGGTGCAGTACTTC.

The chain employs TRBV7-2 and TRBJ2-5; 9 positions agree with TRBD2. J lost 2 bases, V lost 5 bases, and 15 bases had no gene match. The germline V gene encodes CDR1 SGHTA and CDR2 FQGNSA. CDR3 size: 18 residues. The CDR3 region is CASSHGRAGGGPQETQYF. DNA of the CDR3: TGTGCCAGCAGCCACGGTCGAGCGGGGGGTGGACCACAAGAGACCCAGTACTTC.

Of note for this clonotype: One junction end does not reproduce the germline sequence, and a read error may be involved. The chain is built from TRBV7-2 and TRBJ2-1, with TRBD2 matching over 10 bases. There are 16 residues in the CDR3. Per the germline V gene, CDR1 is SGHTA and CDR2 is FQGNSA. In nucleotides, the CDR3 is TGCGCCAGCAGCAGAAGATCCGGGACTAGCGAGGATGAGCAGTTCTTC. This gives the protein CASSRRSGTSEDEQFF.

The CDR3 coding sequence is TGTGCCAGCAGCCAAGGGACCTCGAGGGATACGCAGTATTTT. Encoded protein: CASSQGTSRDTQYF. V and J are TRBV4-2 and TRBJ2-3, with D uncertain. The V end lost 1 base, the J end lost 6 bases, and 11 bases lay between the germline ends. The CDR3 sequence is 14 residues long. CDR1 and CDR2 (germline): LGHNA, YNFKEQ.

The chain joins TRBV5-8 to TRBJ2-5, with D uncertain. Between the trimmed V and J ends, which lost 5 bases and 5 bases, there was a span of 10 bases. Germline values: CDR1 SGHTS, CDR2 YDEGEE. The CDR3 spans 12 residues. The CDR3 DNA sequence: TGTGCCAGCAGTCCGGTTGGGGAGACCCAGTACTTC. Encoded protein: CASSPVGETQYF.

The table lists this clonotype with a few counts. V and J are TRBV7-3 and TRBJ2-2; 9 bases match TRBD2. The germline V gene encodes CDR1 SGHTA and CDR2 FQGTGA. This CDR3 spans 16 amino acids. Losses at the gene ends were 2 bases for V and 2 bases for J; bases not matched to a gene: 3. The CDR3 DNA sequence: TGTGCCAGCAGCTTATTGGGACTAGCTAACACCGGGGAGCTGTTTTTT. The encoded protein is CASSLLGLANTGELFF. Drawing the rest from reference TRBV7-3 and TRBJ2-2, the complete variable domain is GAGVSQTPSNKVTEKGKYVELRCDPISGHTALYWYRQSLGQGPEFLIYFQGTGAADDSGLPNDRFFAVRPEGSVSTLKIQRTERGDSAVYLCASSLLGLANTGELFFGEGSRLTVL.

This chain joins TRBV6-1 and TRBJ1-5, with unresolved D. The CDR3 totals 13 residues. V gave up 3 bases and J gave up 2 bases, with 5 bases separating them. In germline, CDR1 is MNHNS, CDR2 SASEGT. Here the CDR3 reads CASSDAGNQPQHF. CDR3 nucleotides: TGTGCCAGCAGTGATGCGGGCAATCAGCCCCAGCATTTT.

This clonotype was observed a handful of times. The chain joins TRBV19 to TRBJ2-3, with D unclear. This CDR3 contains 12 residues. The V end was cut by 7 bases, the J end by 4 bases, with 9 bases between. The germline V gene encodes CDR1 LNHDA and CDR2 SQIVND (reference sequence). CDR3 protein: CASIRWADTQYF. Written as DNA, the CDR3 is TGTGCCAGTATACGATGGGCAGATACGCAGTATTTT.

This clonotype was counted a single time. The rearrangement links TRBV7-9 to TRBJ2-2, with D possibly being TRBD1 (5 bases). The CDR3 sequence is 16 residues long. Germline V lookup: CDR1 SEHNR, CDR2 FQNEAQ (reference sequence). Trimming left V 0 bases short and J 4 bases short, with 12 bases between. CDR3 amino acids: CASSLAWGLLTGELFF. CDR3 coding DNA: TGTGCCAGCAGCTTAGCGTGGGGCTTACTCACCGGGGAGCTGTTTTTT.

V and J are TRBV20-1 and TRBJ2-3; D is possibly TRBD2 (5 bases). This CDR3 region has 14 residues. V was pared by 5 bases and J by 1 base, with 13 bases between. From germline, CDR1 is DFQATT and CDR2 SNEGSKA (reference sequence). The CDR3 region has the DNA TGCAGTGCTCGGGGTCACTCTGGCACAGATACGCAGTATTTT. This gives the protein CSARGHSGTDTQYF.

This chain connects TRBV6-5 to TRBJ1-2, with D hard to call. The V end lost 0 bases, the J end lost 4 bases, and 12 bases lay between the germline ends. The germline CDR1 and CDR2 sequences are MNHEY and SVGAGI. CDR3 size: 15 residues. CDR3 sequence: CASSYSGRFLYGYTF. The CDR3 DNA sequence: TGTGCCAGCAGTTACTCGGGGAGATTTCTCTATGGCTACACCTTC.

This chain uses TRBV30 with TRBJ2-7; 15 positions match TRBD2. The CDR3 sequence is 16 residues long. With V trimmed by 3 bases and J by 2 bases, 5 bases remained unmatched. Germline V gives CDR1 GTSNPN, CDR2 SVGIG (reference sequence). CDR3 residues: CAWSHWTSGRAYEQYF. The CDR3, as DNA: TGTGCCTGGAGCCATTGGACTAGCGGGAGGGCCTACGAGCAGTACTTC.

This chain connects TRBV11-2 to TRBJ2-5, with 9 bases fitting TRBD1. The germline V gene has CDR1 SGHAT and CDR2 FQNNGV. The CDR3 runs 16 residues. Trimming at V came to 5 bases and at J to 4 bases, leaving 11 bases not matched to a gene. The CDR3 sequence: CASSRTGGVYSETQYF. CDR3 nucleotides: TGTGCCAGCAGCCGAACAGGGGGCGTTTATTCAGAGACCCAGTACTTC.

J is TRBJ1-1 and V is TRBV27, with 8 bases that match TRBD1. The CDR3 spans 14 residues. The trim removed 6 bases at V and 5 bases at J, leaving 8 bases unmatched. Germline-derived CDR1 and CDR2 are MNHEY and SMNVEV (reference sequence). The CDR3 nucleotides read TGTGCCAGCAGCCGGGACAGGAGCCAAACTGAAGCTTTCTTT. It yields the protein CASSRDRSQTEAFF.

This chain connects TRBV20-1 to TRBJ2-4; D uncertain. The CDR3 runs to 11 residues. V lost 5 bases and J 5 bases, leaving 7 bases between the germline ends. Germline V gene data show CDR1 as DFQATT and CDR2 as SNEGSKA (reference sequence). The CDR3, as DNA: TGCAGTGCTGGGCTGCAAAACATTCAGTACTTC. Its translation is CSAGLQNIQYF.

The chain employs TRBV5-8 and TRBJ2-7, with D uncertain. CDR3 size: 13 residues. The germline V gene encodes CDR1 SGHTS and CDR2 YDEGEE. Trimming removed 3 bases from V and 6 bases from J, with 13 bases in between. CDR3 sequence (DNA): TGTGCCAGCAGCTCCGACATACTGGGCGAGCAGTACTTC. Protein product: CASSSDILGEQYF. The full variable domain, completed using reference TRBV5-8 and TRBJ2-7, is EAGVTQSPTHLIKTRGQQATLRCSPISGHTSVYWYQQALGLGLQFLLWYDEGEERNRGNFPPRFSGRQFPNYSSELNVNALELEDSALYLCASSSDILGEQYFGPGTRLTVT.

The DNA for the CDR3 is TGTGCCAGCAGCAACGGGGGGGCCGGGGAGACCCAGTACTTC. Translating it yields CASSNGGAGETQYF. This sequence joins TRBV4-2 and TRBJ2-5, with 8 bases aligning to TRBD2. CDR1 is LGHNA, CDR2 YNFKEQ, per germline. After removal of 5 bases from V and 5 bases from J, the junction contained 7 bases not matched to a gene. The CDR3 is 14 residues long.

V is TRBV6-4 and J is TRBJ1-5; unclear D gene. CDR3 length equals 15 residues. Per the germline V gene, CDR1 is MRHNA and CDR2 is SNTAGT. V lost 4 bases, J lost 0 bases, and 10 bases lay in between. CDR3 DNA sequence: TGTGCCAGCAGTGGCACACCATCTAGCAATCAGCCCCAGCATTTT. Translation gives CASSGTPSSNQPQHF.

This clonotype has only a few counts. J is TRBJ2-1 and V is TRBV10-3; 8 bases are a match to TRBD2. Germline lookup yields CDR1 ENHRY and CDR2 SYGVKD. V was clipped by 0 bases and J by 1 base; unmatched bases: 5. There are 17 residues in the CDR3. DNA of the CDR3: TGTGCCATCAGTGAGTCGAAAAGCGGGGGATCCTACAATGAGCAGTTCTTC. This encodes CAISESKSGGSYNEQFF.

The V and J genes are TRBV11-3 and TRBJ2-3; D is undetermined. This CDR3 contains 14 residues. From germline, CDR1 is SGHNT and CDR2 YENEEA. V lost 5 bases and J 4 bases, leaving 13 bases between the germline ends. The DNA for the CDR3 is TGTGCCAGCAGCCCCCGACGCGGCCCAGATACGCAGTATTTT. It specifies CASSPRRGPDTQYF.

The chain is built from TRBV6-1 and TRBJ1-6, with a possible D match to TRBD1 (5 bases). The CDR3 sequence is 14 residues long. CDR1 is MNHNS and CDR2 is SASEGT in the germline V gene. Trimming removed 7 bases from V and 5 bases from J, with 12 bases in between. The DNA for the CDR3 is TGTGCCAGCACGCATAGGGGAAATAATTCACCCCTCCACTTT. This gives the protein CASTHRGNNSPLHF.

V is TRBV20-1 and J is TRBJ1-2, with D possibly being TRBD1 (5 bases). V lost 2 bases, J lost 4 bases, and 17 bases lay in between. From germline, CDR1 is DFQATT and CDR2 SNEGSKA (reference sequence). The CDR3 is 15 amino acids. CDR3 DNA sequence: TGCAGTGCTAGAATCGACGGGGGTTTAGGCTATGGCTACACCTTC. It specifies CSARIDGGLGYGYTF.

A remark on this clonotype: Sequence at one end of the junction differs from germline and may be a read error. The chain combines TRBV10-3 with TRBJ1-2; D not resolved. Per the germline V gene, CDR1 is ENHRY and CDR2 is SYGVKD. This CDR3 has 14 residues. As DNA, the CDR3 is TGTGCCAGCAGTGAAGCTACCGGGATCGATGGCTACACCTTC. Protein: CASSEATGIDGYTF.

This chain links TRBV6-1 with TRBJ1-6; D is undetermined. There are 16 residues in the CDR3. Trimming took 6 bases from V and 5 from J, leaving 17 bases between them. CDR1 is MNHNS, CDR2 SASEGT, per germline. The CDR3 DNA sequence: TGTGCCAGCAGGGTAACTCGTGGAACCGATAATTCACCCCTCCACTTT. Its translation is CASRVTRGTDNSPLHF.

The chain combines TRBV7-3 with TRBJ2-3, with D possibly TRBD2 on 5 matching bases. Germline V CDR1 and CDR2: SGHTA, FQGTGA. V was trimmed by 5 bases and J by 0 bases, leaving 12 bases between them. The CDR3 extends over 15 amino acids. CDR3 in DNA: TGTGCCAGCAGCCCCCTGAGGGCAAGCACAGATACGCAGTATTTT. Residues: CASSPLRASTDTQYF.

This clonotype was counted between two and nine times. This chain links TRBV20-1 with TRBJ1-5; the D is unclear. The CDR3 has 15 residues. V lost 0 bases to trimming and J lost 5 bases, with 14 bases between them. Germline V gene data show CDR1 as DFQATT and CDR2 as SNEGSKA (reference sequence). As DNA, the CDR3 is TGCAGTGCTAGAGATCGAGGACGGATGGATCAGCCCCAGCATTTT. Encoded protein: CSARDRGRMDQPQHF.

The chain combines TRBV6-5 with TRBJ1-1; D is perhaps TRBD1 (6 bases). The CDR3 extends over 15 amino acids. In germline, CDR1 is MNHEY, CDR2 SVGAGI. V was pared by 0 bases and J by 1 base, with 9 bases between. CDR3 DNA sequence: TGTGCCAGCAGTTACTCTTCGACAGGGAACACTGAAGCTTTCTTT. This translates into CASSYSSTGNTEAFF.